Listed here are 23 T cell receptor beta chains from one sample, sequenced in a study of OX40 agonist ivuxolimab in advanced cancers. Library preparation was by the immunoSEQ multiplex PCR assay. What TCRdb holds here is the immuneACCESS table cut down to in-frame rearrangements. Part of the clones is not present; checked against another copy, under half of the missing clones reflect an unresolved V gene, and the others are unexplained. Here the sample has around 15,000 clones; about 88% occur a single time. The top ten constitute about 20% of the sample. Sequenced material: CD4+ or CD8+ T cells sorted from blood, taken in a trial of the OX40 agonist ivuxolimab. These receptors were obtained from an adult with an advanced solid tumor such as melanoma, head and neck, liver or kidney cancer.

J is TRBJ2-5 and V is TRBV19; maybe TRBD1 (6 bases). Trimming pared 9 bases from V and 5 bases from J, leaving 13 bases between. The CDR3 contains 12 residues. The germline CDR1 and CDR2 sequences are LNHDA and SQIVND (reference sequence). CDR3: CASQGTGETQYF. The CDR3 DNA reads TGTGCCAGCCAGGGGACGGGGGAGACCCAGTACTTC.

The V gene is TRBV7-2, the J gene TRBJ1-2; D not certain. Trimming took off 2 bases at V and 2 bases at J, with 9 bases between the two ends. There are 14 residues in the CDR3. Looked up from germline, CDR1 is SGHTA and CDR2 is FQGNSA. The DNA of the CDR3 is TGTGCCAGCAGCTTATTGCCAAACAACTATGGCTACACCTTC. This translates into CASSLLPNNYGYTF.

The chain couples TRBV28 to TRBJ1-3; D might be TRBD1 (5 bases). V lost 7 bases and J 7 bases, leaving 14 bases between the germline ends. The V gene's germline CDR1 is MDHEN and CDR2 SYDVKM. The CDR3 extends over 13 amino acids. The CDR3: CASIKPGPNTIYF. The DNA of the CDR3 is TGTGCCAGCATCAAACCGGGGCCGAACACCATATATTTT. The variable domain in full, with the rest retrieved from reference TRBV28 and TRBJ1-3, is DVKVTQSSRYLVKRTGEKVFLECVQDMDHENMFWYRQDPGLGLRLIYFSYDVKMKEKGDIPEGYSVSREKKERFSLILESASTNQTSMYLCASIKPGPNTIYFGEGSWLTVV.

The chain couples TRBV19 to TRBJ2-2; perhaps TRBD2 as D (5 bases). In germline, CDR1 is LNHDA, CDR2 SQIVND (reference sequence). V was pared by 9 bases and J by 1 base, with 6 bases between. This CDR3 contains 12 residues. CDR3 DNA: TGTGCCAGCCGGGGGAACACCGGGGAGCTGTTTTTT. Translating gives CASRGNTGELFF. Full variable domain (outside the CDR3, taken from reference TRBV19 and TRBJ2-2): DGGITQSPKYLFRKEGQNVTLSCEQNLNHDAMYWYRQDPGQGLRLIYYSQIVNDFQKGDIAEGYSVSREKKESFPLTVTSAQKNPTAFYLCASRGNTGELFFGEGSRLTVL.

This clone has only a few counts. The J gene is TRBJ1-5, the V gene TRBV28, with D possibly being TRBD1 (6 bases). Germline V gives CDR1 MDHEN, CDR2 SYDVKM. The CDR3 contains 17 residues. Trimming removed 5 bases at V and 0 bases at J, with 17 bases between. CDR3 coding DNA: TGTGCCAGCAGTATGACAGCCATAGGGGGTAGCAATCAGCCCCAGCATTTT. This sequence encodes CASSMTAIGGSNQPQHF.

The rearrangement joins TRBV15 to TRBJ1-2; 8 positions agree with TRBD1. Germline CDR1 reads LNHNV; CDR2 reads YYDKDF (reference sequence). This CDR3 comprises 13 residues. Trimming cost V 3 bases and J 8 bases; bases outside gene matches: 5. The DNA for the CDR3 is TGTGCCACCAGCAGTACAGGGGGGTACGGCTACACCTTC. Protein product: CATSSTGGYGYTF.

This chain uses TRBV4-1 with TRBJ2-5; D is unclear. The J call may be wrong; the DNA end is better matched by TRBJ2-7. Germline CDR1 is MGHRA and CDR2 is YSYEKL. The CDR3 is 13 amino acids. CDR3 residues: CASSQDPPSEQYF. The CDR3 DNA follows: TGCGCCAGCAGCCAAGACCCGCCTAGCGAGCAGTACTTC.

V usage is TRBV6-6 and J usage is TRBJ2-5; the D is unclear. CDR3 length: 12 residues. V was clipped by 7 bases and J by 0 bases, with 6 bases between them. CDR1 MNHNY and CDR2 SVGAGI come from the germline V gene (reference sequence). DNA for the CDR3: TGTGCCAGCAAGATGTACCAAGAGACCCAGTACTTC. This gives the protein CASKMYQETQYF.

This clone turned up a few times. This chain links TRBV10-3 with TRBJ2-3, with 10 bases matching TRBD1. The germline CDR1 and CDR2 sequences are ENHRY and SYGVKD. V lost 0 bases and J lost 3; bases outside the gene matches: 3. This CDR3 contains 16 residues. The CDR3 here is CAISESTGGATDTQYF. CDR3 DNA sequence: TGTGCCATCAGTGAGTCGACAGGGGGCGCAACAGATACGCAGTATTTT.

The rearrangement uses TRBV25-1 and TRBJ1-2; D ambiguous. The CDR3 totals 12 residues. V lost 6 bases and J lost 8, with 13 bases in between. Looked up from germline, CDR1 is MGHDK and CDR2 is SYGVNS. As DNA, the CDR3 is TGTGCCAGCAGGGAGGATAGGGAAGGCTACACCTTC. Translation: CASREDREGYTF.

This CDR3 reads CASSLVRPKPDTQYF. The CDR3, as DNA: TGTGCCAGCAGCTTAGTGCGCCCGAAGCCAGATACGCAGTATTTT. The rearrangement links TRBV7-2 to TRBJ2-3, with unresolved D. The CDR3 is made up of 15 amino acids. Germline V CDR1 and CDR2: SGHTA, FQGNSA. Trimming removed 1 base at V and 4 bases at J, with 12 bases between.

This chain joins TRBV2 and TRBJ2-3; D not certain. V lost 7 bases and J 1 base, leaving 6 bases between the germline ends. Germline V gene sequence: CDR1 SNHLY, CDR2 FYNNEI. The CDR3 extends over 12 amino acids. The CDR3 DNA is TGTGCCAGCATGGCAGGCACAGATACGCAGTATTTT. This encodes CASMAGTDTQYF.

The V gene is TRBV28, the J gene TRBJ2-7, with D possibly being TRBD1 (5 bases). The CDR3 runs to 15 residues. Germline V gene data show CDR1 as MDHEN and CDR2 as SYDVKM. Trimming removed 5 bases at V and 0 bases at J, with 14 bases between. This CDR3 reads CASSEGELFSYEQYF. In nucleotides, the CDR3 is TGTGCCAGCAGTGAAGGGGAATTATTCTCCTACGAGCAGTACTTC.

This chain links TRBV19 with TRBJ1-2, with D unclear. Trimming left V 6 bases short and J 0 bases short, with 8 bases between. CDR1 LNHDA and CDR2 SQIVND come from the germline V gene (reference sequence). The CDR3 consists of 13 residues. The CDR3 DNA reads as TGTGCCAGTAGGAGGCAAGCTAACTATGGCTACACCTTC. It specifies CASRRQANYGYTF.

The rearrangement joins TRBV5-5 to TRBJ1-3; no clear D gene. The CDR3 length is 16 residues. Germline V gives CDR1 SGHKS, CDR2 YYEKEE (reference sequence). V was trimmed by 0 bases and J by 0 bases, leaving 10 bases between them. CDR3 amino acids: CASSLGVGSSGNTIYF. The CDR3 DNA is TGTGCCAGCAGCTTGGGGGTAGGGAGCTCTGGAAACACCATATATTTT.

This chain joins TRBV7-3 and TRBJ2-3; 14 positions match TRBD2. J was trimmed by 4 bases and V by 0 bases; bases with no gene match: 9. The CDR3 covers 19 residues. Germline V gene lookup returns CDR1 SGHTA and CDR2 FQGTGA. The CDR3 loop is CASSLTGGLAGVGSDTQYF. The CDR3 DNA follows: TGTGCCAGCAGCTTAACGGGGGGACTAGCGGGAGTGGGCTCAGATACGCAGTATTTT.

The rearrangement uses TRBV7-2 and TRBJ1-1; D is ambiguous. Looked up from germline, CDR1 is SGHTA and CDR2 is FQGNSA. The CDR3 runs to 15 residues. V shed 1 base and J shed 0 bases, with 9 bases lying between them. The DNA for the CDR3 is TGTGCCAGCAGCTTAGTCTGGCACATGAACACTGAAGCTTTCTTT. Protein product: CASSLVWHMNTEAFF.

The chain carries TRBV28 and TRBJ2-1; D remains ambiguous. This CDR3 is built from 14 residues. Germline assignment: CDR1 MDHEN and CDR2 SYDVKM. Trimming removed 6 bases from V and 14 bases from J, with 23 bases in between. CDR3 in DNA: TGTGCCAGCAGCCCTCAAGGGCCAAGACTGGGCGAGTTCTTC. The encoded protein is CASSPQGPRLGEFF.

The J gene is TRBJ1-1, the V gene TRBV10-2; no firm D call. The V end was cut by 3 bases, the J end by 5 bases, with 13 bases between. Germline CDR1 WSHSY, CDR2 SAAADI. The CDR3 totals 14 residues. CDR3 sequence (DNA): TGCGCCAGCAGTGATTGGCCTCGGGAAACTGAAGCTTTCTTT. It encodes CASSDWPRETEAFF.

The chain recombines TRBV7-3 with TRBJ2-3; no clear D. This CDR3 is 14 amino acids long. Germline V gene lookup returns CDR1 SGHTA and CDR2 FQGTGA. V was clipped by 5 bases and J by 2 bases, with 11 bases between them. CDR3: CASSNPPYTDTQYF. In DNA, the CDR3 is TGTGCCAGCAGCAACCCTCCTTACACAGATACGCAGTATTTT.

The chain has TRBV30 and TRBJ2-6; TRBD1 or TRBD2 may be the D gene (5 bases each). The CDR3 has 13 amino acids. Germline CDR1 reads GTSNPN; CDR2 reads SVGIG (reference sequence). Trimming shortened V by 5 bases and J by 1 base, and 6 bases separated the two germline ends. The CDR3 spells CAWGTSGANVLTF. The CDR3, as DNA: TGTGCCTGGGGGACGTCTGGGGCCAACGTCCTGACTTTC.

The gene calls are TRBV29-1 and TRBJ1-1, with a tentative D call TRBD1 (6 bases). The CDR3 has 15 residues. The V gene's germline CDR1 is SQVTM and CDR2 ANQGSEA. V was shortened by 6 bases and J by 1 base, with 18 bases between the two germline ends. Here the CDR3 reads CSVIQGSLSNTEAFF. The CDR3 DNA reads TGCAGCGTCATACAGGGATCCCTCTCGAACACTGAAGCTTTCTTT.

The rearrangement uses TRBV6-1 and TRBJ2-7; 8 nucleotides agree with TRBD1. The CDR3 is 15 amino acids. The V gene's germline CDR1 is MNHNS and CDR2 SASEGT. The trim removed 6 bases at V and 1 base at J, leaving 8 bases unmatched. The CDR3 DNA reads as TGTGCCAGCAGCCTTGGACAGGGACCTTCCTACGAGCAGTACTTC. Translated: CASSLGQGPSYEQYF.